The sequence of this T cell receptor (beta chain) was determined in a study of graft-versus-host responses after intestinal transplantation. Overall study: Once they had received anti-thymocyte globulin induction, all recipients took tacrolimus and steroids for around 3 years. Study-wide results and caveats: GvH clones were identified in recipient marrow, with some first appearing in ileum or blood. Allografts carried high graft-versus-host to host-versus-graft clonal ratios in patients having graft-donor T cell macrochimerism.

V was cut by 5 bases and J by 5 bases, with 10 bases left in between. The germline V gene has CDR1 DFQATT and CDR2 SNEGSKA (reference sequence). This CDR3 spans 11 amino acids. This clone was detected only once. Antigen: not known. TCRdb keeps only in-frame clones here, not all; method: immunoSEQ multiplex PCR. The top ten hold about 0.9% of the sample, which has some 97,000 clones, roughly 87% seen once. The chain recombines TRBV20-1 with TRBJ2-7; D not resolved. Sequencing was performed on unstimulated CD4+ T cells sorted from spleen or lymph node cells, taken before transplant. This TCR was recovered from a human donor who was the organ donor for an intestinal transplant. The CDR3 region has the DNA TGCAGTGCTCGTCCTCTGGACGAGCAGTACTTC. It codes for CSARPLDEQYF.